This passage covers 5 T cell receptor beta chains from one sample sequenced in a study of OX40 agonist ivuxolimab in advanced cancers. Assay used: immunoSEQ multiplex PCR; TCRdb lists only in-frame clones, some missing. The sample shows several thousand clones, less than 80% of them seen only once. The sample consisted of CD4+ or CD8+ T cells sorted from blood, taken in a trial of the OX40 agonist ivuxolimab. The receptors come from an adult with an advanced solid tumor such as melanoma, head and neck, liver or kidney cancer.

This clone was seen once. This rearrangement joins TRBV27 to TRBJ1-1, with 8 bases aligning to TRBD1. V dropped 10 bases and J dropped 0; count of bases not matched to a gene: 4. From germline, CDR1 is MNHEY and CDR2 SMNVEV (reference sequence). This CDR3 is built from 13 residues. The CDR3 loop is CAIATGVNTEAFF. The CDR3, as DNA: TGTGCCATCGCGACAGGGGTGAACACTGAAGCTTTCTTT.

There are many counts of this clone. The chain couples TRBV15 to TRBJ1-4; unclear D gene. The germline CDR1 and CDR2 sequences are LNHNV and YYDKDF (reference sequence). V dropped 0 bases and J dropped 10 bases, with 0 bases sitting between them. The CDR3 is 10 amino acids. CDR3 protein: CATSREKLFF. In DNA form, the CDR3 reads TGTGCCACCAGCAGAGAAAAACTGTTTTTT.

CDR3 nucleotides: TGCGCCAGCAGCCAAGATCCGGCGGCAACTAATGAAAAACTGTTTTTT. Translating it yields CASSQDPAATNEKLFF. This chain joins TRBV4-3 and TRBJ1-4; D is unclear. The CDR3 length is 16 residues. Germline CDR1 and CDR2: LGHNA and YSLEER. V lost 0 bases to trimming and J lost 0 bases, with 8 bases between them.

The table lists this clone with a few counts. This chain links TRBV11-3 with TRBJ2-5; TRBD2 matches 11 bases. V was pared by 5 bases and J by 2 bases, with 4 bases of the junction left unmatched. This CDR3 comprises 15 residues. CDR1 is SGHNT and CDR2 is YENEEA in the germline V gene. This CDR3 is CASSEGLAEQETQYF. CDR3 nucleotides: TGTGCCAGCAGCGAGGGACTAGCGGAACAAGAGACCCAGTACTTC.

This chain connects TRBV5-1 to TRBJ1-6, with 7 bases identical to TRBD1. Germline values: CDR1 SGHRS, CDR2 YFSETQ. After removal of 4 bases from V and 10 bases from J, the junction contained 11 bases not matched to a gene. The CDR3 is 15 residues long. Here the CDR3 reads CASSPADREVSPLHF. The DNA for the CDR3 is TGCGCCAGCAGCCCCGCTGACAGGGAAGTGTCACCCCTCCACTTT.